This T cell receptor beta chain was sequenced during a study of PD-L1 blockade in urothelial cancer. The method was immunoSEQ multiplex PCR; TCRdb's version includes in-frame clones alone and lacks a portion of them. This sample has around 35,000 clones, with about 87% found just once. Time point in this sample: pretreatment peripheral blood. Patient sample counts ranged from 1 to 8, pretreatment and on-treatment. Trimming pared 5 bases from V and 5 bases from J, leaving 18 bases between. The CDR3 runs to 15 residues. Germline-derived CDR1 and CDR2 are SGHTA and FQGTGA. This clone was seen only a few times.

V is TRBV7-3 and J is TRBJ2-5; D possibly corresponds to TRBD2 (5 bases). This clonotype was sampled from a man aged 55 to 69 with urothelial cancer. Sequenced material: PBMCs, taken around atezolizumab (anti-PD-L1) treatment. The CDR3 nucleotides read TGTGCCAGCAGCCCCGGCGGGCGCGCTGGGGAGACCCAGTACTTC. Translation gives CASSPGGRAGETQYF.